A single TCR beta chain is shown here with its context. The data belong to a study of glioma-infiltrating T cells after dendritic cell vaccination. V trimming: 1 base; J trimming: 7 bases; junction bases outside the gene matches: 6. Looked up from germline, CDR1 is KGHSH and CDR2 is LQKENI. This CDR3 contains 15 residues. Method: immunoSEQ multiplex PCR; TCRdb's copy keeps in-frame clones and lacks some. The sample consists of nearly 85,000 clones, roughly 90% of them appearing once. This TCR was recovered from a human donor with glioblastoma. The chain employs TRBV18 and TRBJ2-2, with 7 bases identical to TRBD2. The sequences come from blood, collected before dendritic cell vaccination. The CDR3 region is CASSPRREQGGELFF. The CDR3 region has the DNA TGTGCCAGCTCACCACGGCGGGAGCAGGGCGGGGAGCTGTTTTTT.